The 13 T cell receptor beta chains reported below all come from one sample, sequenced in a study of shared clonotypes between healthy human individuals. Using immunoSEQ multiplex PCR, the repertoire was profiled, and TCRdb retains in-frame clones only, with some absent. Among 950,000 to 1,100,000 clones listed, approximately 70% were seen once. Sequenced material: memory CD4+ T cells sorted from blood. Subset noted: CD45RA-negative fraction. The receptors here all came from a man in his late teens or twenties in good health.

The V gene is TRBV12-5, the J gene TRBJ1-5; 7 bases align to TRBD1. V shed 0 bases and J 2 bases; nucleotides not matched to a gene: 10. From germline, CDR1 is LGHNT and CDR2 FRNRAP. This CDR3 has 18 residues. The CDR3 region is CASGLVLNNRGGNQPQHF. For the CDR3, the DNA is TGTGCTAGTGGTTTGGTGCTAAACAACAGGGGCGGCAATCAGCCCCAGCATTTT. The variable domain in full, completed from reference TRBV12-5 and TRBJ1-5, reads DARVTQTPRHKVTEMGQEVTMRCQPILGHNTVFWYRQTMMQGLELLAYFRNRAPLDDSGMPKDRFSAEMPDATLATLKIQPSEPRDSAVYFCASGLVLNNRGGNQPQHFGDGTRLSIL.

The chain uses TRBV5-1 and TRBJ2-7; 12 bases fit TRBD1. This CDR3 has 14 amino acids. V dropped 4 bases and J dropped 6; count of bases not matched to a gene: 5. Per the germline V gene, CDR1 is SGHRS and CDR2 is YFSETQ. The CDR3 region is CASSRDRGPGEQYF. CDR3 in DNA: TGCGCCAGCAGCCGGGACAGGGGGCCCGGCGAGCAGTACTTC.

The chain recombines TRBV5-5 with TRBJ2-3, with 10 bases matching TRBD2. The CDR3 has 16 residues. Germline V gene data show CDR1 as SGHKS and CDR2 as YYEKEE (reference sequence). Trimming took 0 bases from V and 1 from J; bases not matched to a gene: 2. DNA for the CDR3: TGTGCCAGCAGCTTGGCCGGGACTAGCGGCACAGATACGCAGTATTTT. Translating gives CASSLAGTSGTDTQYF. Looking up the rest from reference TRBV5-5 and TRBJ2-3 gives the full variable domain: DAGVTQSPTHLIKTRGQQVTLRCSPISGHKSVSWYQQVLGQGPQFIFQYYEKEERGRGNFPDRFSARQFPNYSSELNVNALLLGDSALYLCASSLAGTSGTDTQYFGPGTRLTVL.

This clone was seen a few times. The chain is built from TRBV18 and TRBJ2-5; perhaps TRBD2 as D (6 bases). V lost 2 bases and J lost 1, with 11 bases in between. The CDR3 covers 15 residues. Germline CDR1 reads KGHSH; CDR2 reads LQKENI. The chain's CDR3 is CASSPSRGFQETQYF. The CDR3, as DNA: TGTGCCAGCTCACCATCTCGGGGGTTCCAAGAGACCCAGTACTTC.

The V and J genes are TRBV6-6 and TRBJ1-5; D is unresolved. The ends were cut back, 4 bases at V and 5 bases at J, with 12 bases in the middle. Germline V lookup: CDR1 MNHNY, CDR2 SVGAGI (reference sequence). The CDR3 has 14 residues. The CDR3 coding sequence is TGTGCCAGCAGTTTAGGACGGGGAGATCAGCCCCAGCATTTT. Translated, it gives CASSLGRGDQPQHF.

The gene calls are TRBV6-1 and TRBJ1-2; the match to TRBD1 covers 8 bases. With 10 bases clipped from V and 6 bases from J, the junction kept 7 bases outside the gene matches. The CDR3 length is 12 residues. Per germline, CDR1 MNHNS and CDR2 SASEGT. The CDR3 loop is CATEGQENGYTF. The CDR3 nucleotides read TGTGCCACTGAGGGACAGGAAAATGGCTACACCTTC.

This clone was seen a few times. CDR3: CASSQMDAKTEAFF. CDR3 nucleotides: TGTGCCAGCAGTCAAATGGATGCGAAAACTGAAGCTTTCTTT. The chain has TRBV11-2 and TRBJ1-1; D is unresolved. The V end lost 6 bases, the J end lost 5 bases, and 16 bases lay between the germline ends. The CDR3 runs to 14 residues. CDR1 is SGHAT and CDR2 is FQNNGV in the germline V gene.

This chain connects TRBV27 to TRBJ2-4; D is perhaps TRBD1 (5 bases). The length of the CDR3 is 16 residues. Germline V gives CDR1 MNHEY, CDR2 SMNVEV (reference sequence). The V and J ends lost 6 bases and 0 bases respectively, with 15 bases between them. The CDR3 loop is CASSSRQSVAKNIQYF. The CDR3 bases are TGTGCCAGCAGCTCAAGACAGTCCGTAGCCAAAAACATTCAGTACTTC.

The rearrangement joins TRBV6-1 to TRBJ2-7; 7 bases match TRBD1. There are 14 residues in the CDR3. Unmatched junction bases numbered 9, after V lost 8 bases and J lost 2 bases. Germline CDR1 and CDR2: MNHNS and SASEGT. The CDR3 here is CASHRDRPPYEQYF. In DNA, the CDR3 is TGTGCCAGCCACCGGGACAGACCTCCCTACGAGCAGTACTTC.

J is TRBJ2-7 and V is TRBV4-1; TRBD1 aligns across 12 bases. Per germline, CDR1 MGHRA and CDR2 YSYEKL. The CDR3 covers 16 residues. J was trimmed by 6 bases and V by 4 bases; bases with no gene match: 10. DNA of the CDR3: TGCGCCAGCAGCCTTAGCCCCGGGACAGGGGGCCGCGAGCAGTACTTC. It yields the protein CASSLSPGTGGREQYF.

This clone has just a few counts. The V call is TRBV6-6, the J call TRBJ2-5; D uncertain. Germline-derived CDR1 and CDR2 are MNHNY and SVGAGI (reference sequence). CDR3 length: 12 amino acids. Trimming pared 7 bases from V and 9 bases from J, leaving 15 bases between. The CDR3: CASTPFGPAQYF. Here the CDR3 DNA reads TGTGCCAGCACCCCGTTTGGGCCGGCCCAGTACTTC.

The chain is built from TRBV6-6 and TRBJ1-3; D ambiguous. The CDR3 totals 14 residues. Trimming took 2 bases from V and 0 from J, leaving 5 bases between them. Germline V gene data show CDR1 as MNHNY and CDR2 as SVGAGI (reference sequence). The CDR3 loop is CASSYEGSGNTIYF. CDR3 coding DNA: TGTGCCAGCAGTTACGAGGGCTCTGGAAACACCATATATTTT.

In DNA, the CDR3 is TGTGCCAGCAGCTTAGAAGGGCCCAATCAGCCCCAGCATTTT. This sequence encodes CASSLEGPNQPQHF. The chain couples TRBV11-2 to TRBJ1-5; D remains unclear. Germline CDR1 SGHAT, CDR2 FQNNGV. The V gene lost 0 bases and the J gene lost 3 bases, with 6 bases spanning the gap. This CDR3 has 14 amino acids.